This TCR beta chain comes out of a study of PD-1 blockade in classical Hodgkin lymphoma. A word on this clone: Its antigen is not known.

Time point indicated: cycle 4 day 1 (C4D1), after less than seven weeks of nivolumab. Exposure to brentuximab vedotin varied, and each patient had relapsed following autologous stem cell transplantation. By magnetic negative selection, CD8+ T cells were isolated from the thawed PBMCs. Nivolumab dosing for patients was 3 mg/kg, administered intravenously every 2 weeks. The CDR3 is 14 amino acids. Germline CDR1 reads LNHNV; CDR2 reads YYDKDF (reference sequence). Trimming removed 4 bases at V and 8 bases at J, with 14 bases between. Clones were read by immunoSEQ multiplex PCR, and TCRdb kept only the in-frame ones, dropping some. This sample has 12,000 or so clones; about 85% occur once, and the top ten carry less than 40%. Overall study findings and caveats: Whoever responded completely had baseline diversity much like that seen in newly diagnosed patients. Among the patients, those starting nivolumab under 1 year after ASCT were excluded. By cycle point C4D1, TCR diversity had risen significantly in CD4+ cells (but not CD8+ cells).

This specimen was CD8+ T cells from blood, taken before the fourth cycle of nivolumab. The rearrangement uses TRBV15 and TRBJ1-4; perhaps TRBD1 as D (6 bases). The sequence derives from a human donor with classical Hodgkin lymphoma. The donor label of this sample is uncertain. This chain's CDR3 is CATSTGAGEEKLFF. The CDR3 nucleotides are TGTGCCACCAGCACAGGGGCAGGGGAGGAAAAACTGTTTTTT.